The next 9 T cell receptor beta chains were all read from a single sample in a study of shared clonotypes between healthy human individuals (dated by TCRdb to about 2020). CD8 naive samples consisted of CD45RO-negative cells that were positively selected for CCR7, yielding a CD45RA+CCR7+ population without TemRA cells. Library method: the immunoSEQ multiplex PCR assay. TCRdb provides this immuneACCESS table in a form limited to in-frame rearrangements. Some clones are lacking; in checked studies, under half of them reflect an unresolved V gene, and why the rest are absent is not known. The sample profile shows about 2 million clones; less than 95% of them were found once. The top ten constitute roughly 1% of the sample. Sequencing input: naive CD8+ T cells sorted from blood. Read against the paper, the sample's cell subset or site label means: CD45RA+CCR7+. The receptors were sampled from a young man in good health.

The chain couples TRBV10-3 to TRBJ2-1; D uncertain. Trimming cost V 0 bases and J 9 bases, with 9 bases left between them. The germline V gene has CDR1 ENHRY and CDR2 SYGVKD. The CDR3 runs 13 residues. Here the CDR3 reads CAISESGRPEQFF. The CDR3 DNA follows: TGTGCCATCAGTGAGTCGGGTAGACCTGAGCAGTTCTTC.

The chain combines TRBV6-6 with TRBJ2-7; 8 bases map to TRBD1. The V segment lost 6 bases and the J segment 3 bases; nucleotides outside the gene matches: 10. This CDR3 spans 15 amino acids. Germline V gives CDR1 MNHNY, CDR2 SVGAGI (reference sequence). The DNA of the CDR3 is TGTGCCAGCAGAGACCAGGGGGCCGCGGTCTACGAGCAGTACTTC. This gives the protein CASRDQGAAVYEQYF.

The J gene is TRBJ1-5, the V gene TRBV13; D is possibly TRBD1 (6 bases). Deletions cut 5 bases from V and 7 bases from J, with 15 bases between. CDR3 length: 14 amino acids. The germline gives CDR1 PRHDT, CDR2 FYEKMQ (reference sequence). The CDR3: CASSTRGAGQPQHF. Here the CDR3 DNA reads TGTGCCAGCAGCACTAGGGGGGCTGGACAGCCCCAGCATTTT.

This sequence joins TRBV5-1 and TRBJ2-7; tentatively, D is TRBD1 (6 bases). The germline gives CDR1 SGHRS, CDR2 YFSETQ. Trimming took 0 bases from V and 0 from J, leaving 13 bases between them. The length of the CDR3 is 16 residues. In DNA form, the CDR3 reads TGCGCCAGCAGCTTGGCGGCAGGGGATCTCTCCTACGAGCAGTACTTC. Amino acid sequence: CASSLAAGDLSYEQYF.

The sample holds one count of this clone. V gene TRBV11-3 combines with J gene TRBJ2-7; the D gene is possibly TRBD2 (6 bases). V was shortened by 1 base and J by 3 bases, with 13 bases between the two germline ends. The CDR3 sequence is 15 residues long. CDR1 and CDR2 from the germline V gene are SGHNT and YENEEA. CDR3 sequence reads: CASSLGGDGGYEQYF. Here the CDR3 DNA reads TGTGCCAGCAGCTTAGGGGGGGACGGAGGCTACGAGCAGTACTTC.

Regarding this clone: The same CDR3 is also encoded by other DNA sequences in this sample. The chain links TRBV27 to TRBJ1-1; perhaps TRBD1 as D (5 bases). This CDR3 has 13 residues. The V and J ends lost 3 bases and 4 bases respectively, with 9 bases between them. Germline V gene sequence: CDR1 MNHEY, CDR2 SMNVEV (reference sequence). This CDR3 is CASSFQGGTEAFF. The DNA of the CDR3 is TGTGCCAGCAGTTTCCAGGGAGGCACTGAAGCTTTCTTT.

This clone was counted a single time. V usage is TRBV18 and J usage is TRBJ2-7; TRBD2 agrees at 12 bases. The V gene's germline CDR1 is KGHSH and CDR2 LQKENI. The CDR3 is made up of 18 amino acids. V trimming: 3 bases; J trimming: 4 bases; junction bases outside the gene matches: 13. CDR3 in DNA: TGTGCCAGCTCACCCCGTCGTCTAGCGGGAGGGCCTCGGTACGAGCAGTACTTC. It translates to CASSPRRLAGGPRYEQYF.

This chain links TRBV6-1 with TRBJ1-5, with TRBD1 matching 8 bases. The CDR3 is 12 amino acids. The germline gives CDR1 MNHNS, CDR2 SASEGT. The V and J ends lost 9 bases and 6 bases, in that order; junction bases with no gene match: 4. The DNA for the CDR3 is TGTGCCAGTCGGACAGGGAGTCAGCCCCAGCATTTT. Amino acid sequence: CASRTGSQPQHF.

This clone has a single count. This chain connects TRBV6-5 to TRBJ2-3, with D hard to call. Germline V gene lookup returns CDR1 MNHEY and CDR2 SVGAGI. Trimming cost V 8 bases and J 1 base, with 13 bases left between them. This CDR3 has 14 residues. CDR3 amino acids: CASANIGGTDTQYF. CDR3 coding DNA: TGTGCCAGCGCCAACATCGGCGGCACAGATACGCAGTATTTT.